The 13 T cell receptor beta chains presented below share a single source sample, sequenced in a study of CD8+ T cells in alopecia areata. Following RNA extraction, reverse transcription yielded cDNA that acted as the sequencing template. The data were produced by immunoSEQ multiplex PCR, yet TCRdb's version contains in-frame clones alone and is incomplete. The repertoire holds 120,000 to 150,000 clones, less than 65% seen once, with about 40% in the top ten. Sequencing was carried out using CD8+ T cells sorted from blood. Receptors were obtained from a human donor in good health.

This chain joins TRBV9 and TRBJ1-2, with D unresolved. V lost 0 bases and J lost 8, with 8 bases in between. Germline CDR1 SGDLS, CDR2 YYNGEE. The CDR3 is 12 amino acids. The CDR3 DNA sequence: TGTGCCAGCAGCGTAGGGGTCCAGGGCTACACCTTC. It encodes CASSVGVQGYTF.

The genes are TRBV27 and TRBJ2-7; D is possibly TRBD1 (6 bases). V dropped 4 bases and J dropped 4 bases, with 14 bases sitting between them. Germline CDR1 is MNHEY and CDR2 is SMNVEV (reference sequence). The CDR3 covers 14 residues. The CDR3, as DNA: TGTGCCAGCAGTTCCGGGACAAAGATTTACGAGCAGTACTTC. It is translated as CASSSGTKIYEQYF.

J is TRBJ2-7 and V is TRBV30; 9 bases map to TRBD2. The CDR3 loop spans 13 amino acids. V lost 8 bases to trimming and J lost 2 bases; unmatched junction nucleotides: 7. Looked up from germline, CDR1 is GTSNPN and CDR2 is SVGIG (reference sequence). The CDR3 reads CARRIAGAYEQYF. The CDR3, as DNA: TGTGCCAGACGGATAGCGGGAGCCTACGAGCAGTACTTC.

The V and J genes are TRBV27 and TRBJ2-1; D possibly corresponds to TRBD2 (6 bases). V was trimmed by 4 bases and J by 0 bases, leaving 10 bases between them. Germline V gene sequence: CDR1 MNHEY, CDR2 SMNVEV (reference sequence). The CDR3 has 15 residues. For the CDR3, the DNA is TGTGCCAGCAGTTCTATCGGGAGCTCCTACAATGAGCAGTTCTTC. It codes for CASSSIGSSYNEQFF.

The CDR3 DNA follows: TGTGCCAGCAGTTACTATCAGGGCGGGAAAGAAAAACTGTTTTTT. Its translation is CASSYYQGGKEKLFF. The chain has TRBV6-5 and TRBJ1-4; perhaps TRBD1 as D (5 bases). Trimming stripped 1 base from V and 8 bases from J, with 14 bases between. Germline CDR1 and CDR2: MNHEY and SVGAGI. The CDR3 length is 15 residues.

In this sample, this clone turned up a few times. The rearrangement joins TRBV2 to TRBJ1-2, with TRBD1 as a possible D gene (6 bases). Trimming took 8 bases from V and 8 from J, leaving 21 bases between them. The CDR3 covers 14 residues. Per germline, CDR1 SNHLY and CDR2 FYNNEI. The CDR3 reads CASDLVGGRSGYTF. The DNA for the CDR3 is TGTGCCAGCGACCTTGTAGGGGGTAGATCGGGCTACACCTTC.

V is TRBV7-6 and J is TRBJ2-7; D not certain. The CDR3 length is 14 residues. V lost 1 base to trimming and J lost 5 bases, with 12 bases between them. Per the germline V gene, CDR1 is SGHVS and CDR2 is FNYEAQ. This CDR3 is CASSLVGSKHEQYF. CDR3 sequence (DNA): TGTGCCAGCAGCTTAGTTGGTAGTAAACACGAGCAGTACTTC.

J is TRBJ1-1 and V is TRBV25-1, with D unresolved. Germline V gene data show CDR1 as MGHDK and CDR2 as SYGVNS. The CDR3 has 10 amino acids. Trimming left V 7 bases short and J 11 bases short, with 11 bases between. The CDR3 spells CASKGQLAFF. In DNA, the CDR3 is TGTGCCAGCAAAGGGCAGCTGGCTTTCTTT.

The V and J genes are TRBV2 and TRBJ2-1; perhaps TRBD2 as D (6 bases). This CDR3 contains 11 residues. Germline V gene data show CDR1 as SNHLY and CDR2 as FYNNEI. The V gene lost 8 bases and the J gene lost 11 bases, with 13 bases spanning the gap. CDR3 in DNA: TGTGCCAGCCTGACTAGTTACAAGCAGTTCTTC. Protein sequence: CASLTSYKQFF.

This clone was detected only once. The gene calls are TRBV27 and TRBJ2-3; TRBD1 matches 8 bases. Germline V lookup: CDR1 MNHEY, CDR2 SMNVEV (reference sequence). After removal of 2 bases from V and 8 bases from J, the junction contained 0 bases not matched to a gene. The CDR3 length is 12 residues. CDR3 sequence reads: CASSLGQGTQYF. CDR3 DNA sequence: TGTGCCAGCAGTTTAGGACAGGGTACGCAGTATTTT.

This clone occurred once. The chain is built from TRBV9 and TRBJ1-1, with D possibly TRBD1 on 5 matching bases. Per the germline V gene, CDR1 is SGDLS and CDR2 is YYNGEE. The CDR3 covers 13 residues. V lost 3 bases and J 4 bases, leaving 10 bases between the germline ends. CDR3 DNA: TGTGCCAGCAGCGAGGGGACGGGCACTGAAGCTTTCTTT. Translation gives CASSEGTGTEAFF. The entire variable domain, with the rest obtained from reference TRBV9 and TRBJ1-1, is as follows: DSGVTQTPKHLITATGQRVTLRCSPRSGDLSVYWYQQSLDQGLQFLIQYYNGEERAKGNILERFSAQQFPDLHSELNLSSLELGDSALYFCASSEGTGTEAFFGQGTRLTVV.

The gene calls are TRBV25-1 and TRBJ2-7, with TRBD1 matching 8 bases. After removal of 4 bases from V and 4 bases from J, the junction contained 3 bases not matched to a gene. Per germline, CDR1 MGHDK and CDR2 SYGVNS. This CDR3 is 13 amino acids long. This CDR3 reads CASSAWTGYEQYF. CDR3 nucleotide sequence: TGTGCCAGCAGTGCCTGGACAGGGTACGAGCAGTACTTC.

The V and J genes are TRBV2 and TRBJ2-5; tentatively, D is TRBD2 (5 bases). CDR1 and CDR2 (germline): SNHLY, FYNNEI. V was trimmed by 4 bases and J by 0 bases, leaving 12 bases between them. The CDR3 is 15 residues long. The CDR3 loop reads CASSVWQDYQETQYF. The CDR3 DNA follows: TGTGCCAGCAGTGTTTGGCAGGACTACCAAGAGACCCAGTACTTC.